This TCR beta chain emerged from a study of identifying expanded T cells in peripheral blood. Using immunoSEQ multiplex PCR, the repertoire was profiled, and TCRdb retains in-frame clones only, with some absent. The data contain approximately 86,000 clones, roughly 84% of them singletons. Germline values: CDR1 SGHTA, CDR2 FQGNSA. This CDR3 spans 15 amino acids. Trimming took 5 bases from V and 4 from J, leaving 15 bases between them. Study observations and caveats: Across healthy donors, higher total template counts meant significantly greater approximately two-week count variance.

For this clone: Its cognate antigen is unknown.

Sample: blood. The sequence was obtained from a person between 18 and 75 years old in good health. V usage is TRBV7-2 and J usage is TRBJ2-1; D tentatively fits TRBD1 or TRBD2 (6 bases each). The CDR3 protein is CASSLGGGTYNEQFF. The CDR3 DNA reads TGTGCCAGCAGCCTGGGGGGTGGGACATACAATGAGCAGTTCTTC.